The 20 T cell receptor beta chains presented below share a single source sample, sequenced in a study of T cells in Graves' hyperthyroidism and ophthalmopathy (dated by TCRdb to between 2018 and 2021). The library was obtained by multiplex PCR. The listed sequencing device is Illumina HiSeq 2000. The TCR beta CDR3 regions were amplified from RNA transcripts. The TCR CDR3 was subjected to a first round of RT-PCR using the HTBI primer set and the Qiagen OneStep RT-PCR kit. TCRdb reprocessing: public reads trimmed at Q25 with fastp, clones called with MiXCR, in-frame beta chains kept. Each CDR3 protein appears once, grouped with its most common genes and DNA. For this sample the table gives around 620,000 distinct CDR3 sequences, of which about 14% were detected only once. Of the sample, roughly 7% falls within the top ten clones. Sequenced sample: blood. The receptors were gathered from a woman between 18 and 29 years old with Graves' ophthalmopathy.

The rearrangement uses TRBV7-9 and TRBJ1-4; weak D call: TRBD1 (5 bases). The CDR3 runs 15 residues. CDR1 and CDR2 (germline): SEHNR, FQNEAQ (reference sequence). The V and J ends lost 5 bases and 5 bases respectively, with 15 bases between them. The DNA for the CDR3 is TGTGCCAGCAGCCGACGGGACGGCTGGAATGAAAAACTGTTTTTT. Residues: CASSRRDGWNEKLFF.

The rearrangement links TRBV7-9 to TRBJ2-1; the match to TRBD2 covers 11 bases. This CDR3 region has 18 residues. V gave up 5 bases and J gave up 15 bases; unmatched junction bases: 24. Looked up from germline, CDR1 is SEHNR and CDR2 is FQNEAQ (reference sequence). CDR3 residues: CASSLGGSGRAGQLRWFF. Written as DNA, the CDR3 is TGTGCCAGCAGCCTCGGGGGTAGCGGGAGGGCCGGTCAATTAAGGTGGTTCTTC.

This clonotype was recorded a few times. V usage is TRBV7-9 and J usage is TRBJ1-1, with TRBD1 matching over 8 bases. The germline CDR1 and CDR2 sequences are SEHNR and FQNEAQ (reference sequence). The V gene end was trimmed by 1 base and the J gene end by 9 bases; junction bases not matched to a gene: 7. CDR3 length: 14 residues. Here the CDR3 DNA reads TGTGCCAGCAGCTTAGACCTTGGACAGGGCAAAGCTTTCTTT. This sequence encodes CASSLDLGQGKAFF.

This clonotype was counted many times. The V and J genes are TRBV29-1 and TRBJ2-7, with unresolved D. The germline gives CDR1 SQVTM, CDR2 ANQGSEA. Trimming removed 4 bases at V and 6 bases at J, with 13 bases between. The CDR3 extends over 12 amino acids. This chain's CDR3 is CSVVAVSTEQYF. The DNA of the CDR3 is TGCAGCGTTGTGGCAGTATCTACCGAGCAGTACTTC.

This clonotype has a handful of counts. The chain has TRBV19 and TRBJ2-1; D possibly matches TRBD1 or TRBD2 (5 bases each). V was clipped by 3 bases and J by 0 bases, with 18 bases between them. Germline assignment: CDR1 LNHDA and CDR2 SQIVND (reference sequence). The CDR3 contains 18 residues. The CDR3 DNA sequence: TGTGCCAGTAGTATTGGGACCGGCTCCCCGAGCTCCTACAATGAGCAGTTCTTC. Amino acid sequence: CASSIGTGSPSSYNEQFF. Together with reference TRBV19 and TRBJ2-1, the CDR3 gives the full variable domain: DGGITQSPKYLFRKEGQNVTLSCEQNLNHDAMYWYRQDPGQGLRLIYYSQIVNDFQKGDIAEGYSVSREKKESFPLTVTSAQKNPTAFYLCASSIGTGSPSSYNEQFFGPGTRLTVL.

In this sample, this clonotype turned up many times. CDR3 sequence reads: CASSARTSGYEQYF. CDR3 bases: TGTGCCAGCAGCGCCCGGACTAGCGGGTACGAGCAGTACTTC. V usage is TRBV6-1 and J usage is TRBJ2-7; TRBD2 aligns across 11 bases. The length of the CDR3 is 14 residues. Unmatched junction bases numbered 5, after V lost 6 bases and J lost 4 bases. CDR1 and CDR2 (germline): MNHNS, SASEGT.

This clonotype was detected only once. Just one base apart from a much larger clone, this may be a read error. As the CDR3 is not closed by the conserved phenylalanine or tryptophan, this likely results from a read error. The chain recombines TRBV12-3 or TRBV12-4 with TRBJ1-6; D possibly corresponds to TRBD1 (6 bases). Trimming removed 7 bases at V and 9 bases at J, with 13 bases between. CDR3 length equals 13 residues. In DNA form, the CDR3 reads TGTGCCAGCACCAAAGTCAGGGGTTCACCCCTCCACCTT. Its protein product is CASTKVRGSPLHL.

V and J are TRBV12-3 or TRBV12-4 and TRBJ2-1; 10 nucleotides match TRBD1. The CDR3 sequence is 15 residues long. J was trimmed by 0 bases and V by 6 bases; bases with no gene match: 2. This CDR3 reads CASRTGGDSYNEQFF. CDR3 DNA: TGTGCCAGCAGGACAGGGGGCGACTCCTACAATGAGCAGTTCTTC.

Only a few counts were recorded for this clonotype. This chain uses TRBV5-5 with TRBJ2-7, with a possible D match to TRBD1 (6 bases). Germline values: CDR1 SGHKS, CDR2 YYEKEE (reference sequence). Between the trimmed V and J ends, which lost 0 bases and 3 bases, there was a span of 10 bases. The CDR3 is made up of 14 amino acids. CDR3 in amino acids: CASSLGQALYEQYF. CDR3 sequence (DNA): TGTGCCAGCAGCTTGGGACAGGCCCTCTACGAGCAGTACTTC.

CDR3 sequence: CASSLDGRGGQPQHF. The CDR3 DNA is TGTGCCAGCAGCTTAGATGGTAGAGGGGGTCAGCCCCAGCATTTT. V gene TRBV11-3 combines with J gene TRBJ1-5; weak D call: TRBD1 (6 bases). CDR1 is SGHNT, CDR2 YENEEA, per germline. The CDR3 consists of 15 residues. The germline V and J ends were trimmed by 0 bases and 6 bases, with 12 bases remaining between them.

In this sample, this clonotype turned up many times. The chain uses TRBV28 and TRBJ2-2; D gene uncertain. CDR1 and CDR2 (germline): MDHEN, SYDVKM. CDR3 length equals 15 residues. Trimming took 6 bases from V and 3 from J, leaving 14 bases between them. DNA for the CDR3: TGTGCCAGCAGCCCGGGTGATCGGTACACCGGGGAGCTGTTTTTT. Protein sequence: CASSPGDRYTGELFF.

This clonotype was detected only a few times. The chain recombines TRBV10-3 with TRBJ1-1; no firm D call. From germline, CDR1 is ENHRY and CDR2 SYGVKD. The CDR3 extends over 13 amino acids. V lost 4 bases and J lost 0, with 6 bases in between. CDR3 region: CAISAAMNTEAFF. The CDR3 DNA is TGTGCCATCAGTGCAGCGATGAACACTGAAGCTTTCTTT.

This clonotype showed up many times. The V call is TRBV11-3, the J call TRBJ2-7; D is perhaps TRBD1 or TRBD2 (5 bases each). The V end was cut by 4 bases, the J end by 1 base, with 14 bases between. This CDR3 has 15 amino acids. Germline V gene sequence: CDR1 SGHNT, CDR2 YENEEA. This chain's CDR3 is CASSSPGRSSYEQYF. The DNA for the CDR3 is TGTGCCAGCAGCTCGCCGGGACGAAGTTCCTACGAGCAGTACTTC.

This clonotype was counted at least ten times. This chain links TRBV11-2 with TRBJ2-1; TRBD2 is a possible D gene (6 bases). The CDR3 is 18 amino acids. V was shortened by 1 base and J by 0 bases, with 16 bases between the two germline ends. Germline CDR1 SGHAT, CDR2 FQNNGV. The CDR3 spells CASSLGGEGDDSYNEQFF. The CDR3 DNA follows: TGTGCCAGCAGCTTAGGCGGGGAAGGGGATGACTCCTACAATGAGCAGTTCTTC. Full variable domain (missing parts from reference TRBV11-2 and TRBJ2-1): EAGVAQSPRYKIIEKRQSVAFWCNPISGHATLYWYQQILGQGPKLLIQFQNNGVVDDSQLPKDRFSAERLKGVDSTLKIQPAKLEDSAVYLCASSLGGEGDDSYNEQFFGPGTRLTVL.

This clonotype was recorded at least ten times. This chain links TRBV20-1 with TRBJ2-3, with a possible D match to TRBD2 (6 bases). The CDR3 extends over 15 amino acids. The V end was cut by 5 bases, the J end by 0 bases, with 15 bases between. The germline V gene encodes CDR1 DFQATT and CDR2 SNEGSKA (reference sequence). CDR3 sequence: CSAQLGTGSTDTQYF. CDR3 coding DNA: TGCAGTGCTCAACTCGGGACTGGGAGCACAGATACGCAGTATTTT.

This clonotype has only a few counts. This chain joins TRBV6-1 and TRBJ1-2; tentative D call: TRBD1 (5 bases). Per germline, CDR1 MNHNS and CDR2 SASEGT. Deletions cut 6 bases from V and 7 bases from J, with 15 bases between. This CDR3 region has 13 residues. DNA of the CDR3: TGTGCCAGCAGCCCCGCGACGGGGGGTGGCTACACCTTC. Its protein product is CASSPATGGGYTF.

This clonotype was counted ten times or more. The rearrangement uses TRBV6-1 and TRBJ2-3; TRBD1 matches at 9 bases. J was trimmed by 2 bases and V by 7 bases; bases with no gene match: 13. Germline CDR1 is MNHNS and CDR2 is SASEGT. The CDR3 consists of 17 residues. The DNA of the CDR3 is TGTGCCAGCATCCTGCGACTCGGACAGGGGACCACAGATACGCAGTATTTT. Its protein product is CASILRLGQGTTDTQYF.

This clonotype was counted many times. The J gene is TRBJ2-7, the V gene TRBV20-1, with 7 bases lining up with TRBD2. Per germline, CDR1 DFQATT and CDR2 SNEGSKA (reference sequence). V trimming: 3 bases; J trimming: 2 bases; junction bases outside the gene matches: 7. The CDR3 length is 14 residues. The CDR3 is CSARVEGGAYEQYF. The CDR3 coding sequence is TGCAGTGCTAGGGTTGAGGGAGGGGCCTACGAGCAGTACTTC.

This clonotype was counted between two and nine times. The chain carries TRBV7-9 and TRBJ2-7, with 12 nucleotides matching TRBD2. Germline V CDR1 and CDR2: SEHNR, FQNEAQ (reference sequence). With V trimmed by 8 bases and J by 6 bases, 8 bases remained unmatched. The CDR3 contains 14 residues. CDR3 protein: CASLAGGPSSEQYF. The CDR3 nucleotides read TGTGCCAGCCTAGCGGGAGGGCCGTCTAGCGAGCAGTACTTC. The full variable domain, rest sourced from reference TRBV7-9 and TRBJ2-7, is DTGVSQNPRHKITKRGQNVTFRCDPISEHNRLYWYRQTLGQGPEFLTYFQNEAQLEKSRLLSDRFSAERPKGSFSTLEIQRTEQGDSAMYLCASLAGGPSSEQYFGPGTRLTVT.

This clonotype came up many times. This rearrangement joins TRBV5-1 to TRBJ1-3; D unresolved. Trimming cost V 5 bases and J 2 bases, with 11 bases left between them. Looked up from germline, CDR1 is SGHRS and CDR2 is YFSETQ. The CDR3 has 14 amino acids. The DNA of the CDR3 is TGCGCCAGCAGGTCCTTTTCGGCTGGAAACACCATATATTTT. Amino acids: CASRSFSAGNTIYF. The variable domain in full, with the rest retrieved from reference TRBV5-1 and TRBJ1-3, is KAGVTQTPRYLIKTRGQQVTLSCSPISGHRSVSWYQQTPGQGLQFLFEYFSETQRNKGNFPGRFSGRQFSNSRSEMNVSTLELGDSALYLCASRSFSAGNTIYFGEGSWLTVV.